This T cell receptor (beta chain) was captured in a study of blood T cell repertoires in COVID-19. In the study overall: Donors in the United States, Italy and Spain gave samples during acute or convalescent COVID-19. Nucleic acid was either cDNA or gDNA, and it came from T cells, B-cell-depleted T cells, or PBMCs.

V shed 7 bases and J shed 3 bases, with 16 bases lying between them. CDR1 is SEHNR, CDR2 FQNEAQ, per germline (reference sequence). This CDR3 is built from 14 residues. Original data processing: Amplifying reference gene primers gave estimates of nucleated cell counts. TCRdb's table, derived via immunoSEQ multiplex PCR, lists solely in-frame clones and lacks some. That table is the source of V, J and clone size, and D and trimming were worked out from the DNA. This repertoire shows approximately 82,000 clones, roughly 82% found once; its top ten account for 6% to 7.5%. This clone has only one observation.

This TCR was sampled from a man over 45 with active or convalescent COVID-19. The sample was peripheral blood. This chain uses TRBV7-9 with TRBJ2-7, with D possibly being TRBD2 (7 bases). The CDR3 spells CASTVGGAFYEQYF. The CDR3 DNA sequence: TGTGCCAGCACCGTAGGGGGGGCATTCTACGAGCAGTACTTC.